Given below is one T cell receptor (beta chain) in context. What this receptor recognizes is not known. Base qualities were left out, and no much larger clone turns up one base away. Libraries were prepared through multiplex PCR. Instrument on record: Illumina HiSeq 4000. iRepertoire HTBI primers and Arm-PCR amplification of CDR3 regions were used to construct TCR beta libraries. PCR products were gel purified before sequencing. From the authors' description of their analysis: Across samples, 60 to 80 TRBV and 13 to 15 TRBJ segments were identified and used for gene usage analysis of CDR3 amino acid clonotypes. COPE and FqMerger were used to merge the filtered high-quality paired reads into contigs. BLAST was used to align contigs to IMGT TRBV, TRBD and TRBJ reference genes, and CDR3 was defined according to IMGT. Clonotypes above 0.1% frequency were classified as highly expanded clones. Shannon entropy was used to measure repertoire diversity, and the Gini coefficient was used to measure V-J evenness. A clonotype found in more than one individual was treated as public. TCRdb's own reprocessing of the public reads used fastp at Q25 and MiXCR and kept productive beta chains. Rows merge per CDR3 protein into single entries with the most common DNA and genes. The V and J calls follow TCRdb's processing rather than the paper's. Counted in this sample were hundreds of thousands of distinct CDR3 sequences; around a fifth of them appeared once. The leading ten clones occupy around 30% of the sample.

These data belong to a study of regulatory T cells in long-lasting Graves disease (dated by TCRdb to the early 2020s). Some background on the complete study: To count as having persistent Graves' disease, a patient had to have received antithyroid drug treatment for over 5 years with TSH receptor autoantibodies remaining persistently positive. Peripheral blood TCR sequencing and RNA sequencing compared persistent Graves' disease patients with newly diagnosed Graves' disease patients. The study took place in China and was registered as a clinical trial. A total of roughly 33 samples were covered by TCR sequencing, comprising some 13 persistent and around 20 newly diagnosed Graves' disease patients. Antithyroid drugs had been taken for around 9.8 years on average by persistent Graves' disease patients in the clinical cohort. What the work shows at the level of the full study, not this receptor alone: Persistent disease showed preferential use of TRBV28, TRBJ1-2 and TRBJ2-5, whereas newly diagnosed disease favored TRBV20-1 and TRBJ2-1. Peripheral blood alone was examined, since thyroid tissue, which constituted the primary lesion, could not be accessed. More public clonotypes were shared among persistent patients (roughly 3,000) than among newly diagnosed patients (under 1,000). Sequencing and analysis were restricted to the TCR beta chain. Compared with newly diagnosed patients, persistent Graves' disease patients had lower TCR Shannon entropy and fewer highly expanded clones, which suggests clonal expansion. The small sample size was acknowledged by the authors as a limitation that may reduce accuracy.

The time point label here, explained by the study, means: persistent/refractory GD, antithyroid drugs over 5 years with positive TRAb. For both TCR sequencing and RNA sequencing, RNA was extracted from PBMCs using TRIzol. The diagnosis of Graves' disease was made according to American Thyroid Association guidelines. Patients for the study were recruited at an endocrinology department in Xi'an, China. Each patient gave about 9.1 milliliters of peripheral blood, collected in an EDTA anticoagulant tube. Ficoll Paque Plus density gradient separation was used to isolate PBMCs, and no further T cell sorting was done. RNA quality was checked with an Agilent 2100 Bioanalyzer and agarose gel, and concentration with a NanoDrop 2000. For CDR1 and CDR2, the germline V gene lists MNHNS and SASEGT. Germline trimming amounts to 6 bases on V and 2 bases on J, with 6 as the count of junction bases outside the gene matches. From cysteine to phenylalanine, the CDR3 is 15 amino acids long. The only DNA kept is the CDR3, 45 bases in frame from the first base.

Sequences were derived from peripheral blood mononuclear cells (PBMCs), sampled when the disease was refractory, from a patient treated with antithyroid drugs. This receptor chain uses TRBV6-1 and TRBJ2-3; 9 junctional bases match TRBD2. The clonotype originates from a female donor with Graves disease. For the CDR3, the sequence is CASRKRGVATDTQYF. The DNA sequence is TGTGCCAGCAGGAAGCGGGGGGTCGCCACAGATACGCAGTATTTT.